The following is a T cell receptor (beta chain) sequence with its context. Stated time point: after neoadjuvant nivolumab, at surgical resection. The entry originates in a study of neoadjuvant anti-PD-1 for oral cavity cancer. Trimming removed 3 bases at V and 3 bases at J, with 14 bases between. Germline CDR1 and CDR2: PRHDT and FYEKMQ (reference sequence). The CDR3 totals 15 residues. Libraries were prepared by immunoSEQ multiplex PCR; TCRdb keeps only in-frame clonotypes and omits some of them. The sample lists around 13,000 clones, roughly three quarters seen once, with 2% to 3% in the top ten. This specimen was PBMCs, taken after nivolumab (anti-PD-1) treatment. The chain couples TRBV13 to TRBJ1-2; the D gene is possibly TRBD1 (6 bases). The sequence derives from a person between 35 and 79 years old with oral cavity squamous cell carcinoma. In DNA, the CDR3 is TGTGCCAGCAGCTTGAAACAGGGTATACACTATGGCTACACCTTC. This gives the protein CASSLKQGIHYGYTF.